What follows are 22 T cell receptor beta chains derived from one specimen sequenced in a study of shared clonotypes between healthy human individuals. Some clones are missing from TCRdb's copy, which holds only in-frame ones; the method was immunoSEQ multiplex PCR. The sample gives some 2 million clones, just under 95% of which show up once; around 1.2% is in the top ten. The naive CD8 population came from CD45RO-negative cells selected for CCR7, without terminally differentiated effector memory CD45RA+ cells. The sequenced sample was naive CD8+ T cells sorted from blood. These receptors were taken from a young man in good health.

The chain couples TRBV4-1 to TRBJ2-7, with D perhaps TRBD1 (7 bases). CDR1 MGHRA and CDR2 YSYEKL come from the germline V gene. The CDR3 extends over 15 amino acids. The ends were cut back, 4 bases at V and 2 bases at J, with 15 bases in the middle. The CDR3 protein is CASSPQTGRTYEQYF. In DNA form, the CDR3 reads TGCGCCAGCAGCCCCCAGACAGGGAGGACCTACGAGCAGTACTTC.

The sample holds one count of this clone. Relative to the germline gene, one junction end is altered; a read error may explain this. The rearrangement uses TRBV23-1 and TRBJ2-2, with a possible D match to TRBD1 (5 bases). TRBV23-1 is placed among ORFs of uncertain function. This CDR3 has 14 residues. For the CDR3, the DNA is TGCGCCAGCACTCAAACAGGATTCACCGGGGAGCTGTTTTTT. Protein: CASTQTGFTGELFF.

The gene calls are TRBV6-5 and TRBJ1-1; the D is unclear. Germline lookup yields CDR1 MNHEY and CDR2 SVGAGI. The length of the CDR3 is 13 residues. Trimming removed 4 bases at V and 4 bases at J, with 10 bases between. CDR3 protein: CASSLAEFTEAFF. CDR3 DNA: TGTGCCAGCAGTTTGGCCGAGTTCACTGAAGCTTTCTTT.

The rearrangement joins TRBV5-6 to TRBJ1-5; D perhaps matches TRBD1 (6 bases). This CDR3 has 15 amino acids. Germline CDR1 and CDR2: SGHDT and YYEEEE. V was clipped by 5 bases and J by 6 bases, with 18 bases between them. The CDR3 coding sequence is TGTGCCAGCAGTAGGGGGGTAGGGATTCGTCAGCCCCAGCATTTT. Its translation: CASSRGVGIRQPQHF.

V usage is TRBV4-2 and J usage is TRBJ1-2; 8 nucleotides align to TRBD1. The CDR3 totals 13 residues. Germline V gives CDR1 LGHNA, CDR2 YNFKEQ. J lost 7 bases, V lost 6 bases, and 7 bases had no gene match. The CDR3 region has the DNA TGTGCCAGCAGTCCGGACAGGGTAGGTGGCTACACCTTC. Protein product: CASSPDRVGGYTF.

J is TRBJ1-1 and V is TRBV28; D is perhaps TRBD1 (6 bases). From germline, CDR1 is MDHEN and CDR2 SYDVKM. V shed 4 bases and J shed 6 bases, with 12 bases lying between them. This CDR3 is built from 13 residues. In DNA, the CDR3 is TGTGCCAGCAGTTCAAGGGACATTCCTGAAGCTTTCTTT. Its protein is CASSSRDIPEAFF.

V usage is TRBV27 and J usage is TRBJ1-6; 8 nucleotides line up with TRBD1. This CDR3 comprises 14 residues. The trim removed 10 bases at V and 9 bases at J, leaving 11 bases unmatched. Per the germline V gene, CDR1 is MNHEY and CDR2 is SMNVEV (reference sequence). The CDR3 spells CATRIGTGLSPLHF. The DNA of the CDR3 is TGTGCCACCAGGATCGGGACAGGCCTTTCACCCCTCCACTTT.

The rearrangement links TRBV7-2 to TRBJ2-7; 12 nucleotides agree with TRBD2. Germline V gene lookup returns CDR1 SGHTA and CDR2 FQGNSA. The CDR3 runs to 15 residues. V shed 5 bases, J shed 5 bases, and the junction held 7 bases outside the gene matches. This CDR3 reads CASSLLAGGVHEQYF. CDR3 coding DNA: TGTGCCAGCAGCCTACTAGCGGGAGGAGTCCACGAGCAGTACTTC. Drawing the rest from reference TRBV7-2 and TRBJ2-7, the complete variable domain is GAGVSQSPSNKVTEKGKDVELRCDPISGHTALYWYRQSLGQGLEFLIYFQGNSAPDKSGLPSDRFSAERTGGSVSTLTIQRTQQEDSAVYLCASSLLAGGVHEQYFGPGTRLTVT.

The chain uses TRBV7-9 and TRBJ2-7; 9 nucleotides align to TRBD2. This CDR3 has 16 amino acids. Trimming removed 1 base from V and 3 bases from J; junction bases left unmatched: 7. CDR1 and CDR2 (germline): SEHNR, FQNEAQ (reference sequence). The chain's CDR3 is CASSLEASGNYYEQYF. The CDR3 DNA follows: TGTGCCAGCAGCTTAGAAGCTAGCGGGAACTACTACGAGCAGTACTTC.

This chain joins TRBV4-3 and TRBJ2-2; TRBD2 matches 11 bases. Losses at the gene ends were 1 base for V and 6 bases for J; bases not matched to a gene: 10. In germline, CDR1 is LGHNA, CDR2 YSLEER. The CDR3 is 18 residues long. The CDR3 region is CASSQGLVLAGEAGELFF. Here the CDR3 DNA reads TGCGCCAGCAGCCAAGGCCTCGTACTAGCGGGAGAGGCCGGGGAGCTGTTTTTT.

This clone was recorded a few times. This chain joins TRBV7-9 and TRBJ1-1; D is undetermined. Deletions cut 6 bases from V and 10 bases from J, with 12 bases between. This CDR3 spans 11 amino acids. CDR1 SEHNR and CDR2 FQNEAQ come from the germline V gene (reference sequence). The CDR3 sequence is CASRSTKGAFF. The CDR3 nucleotides are TGTGCCAGCAGATCCACTAAAGGAGCTTTCTTT.

The chain employs TRBV7-9 and TRBJ2-2; maybe TRBD1 (6 bases). Between the trimmed V and J ends, which lost 5 bases and 9 bases, there was a span of 16 bases. Germline assignment: CDR1 SEHNR and CDR2 FQNEAQ (reference sequence). CDR3 length: 14 amino acids. CDR3 sequence reads: CASSQTSGVRELFF. The DNA for the CDR3 is TGTGCCAGCAGCCAAACGTCAGGGGTCAGGGAGCTGTTTTTT.

This chain connects TRBV6-6 to TRBJ1-2; D ambiguous. Trimming took 0 bases from V and 3 from J, leaving 8 bases between them. The CDR3 is 14 residues long. CDR1 MNHNY and CDR2 SVGAGI come from the germline V gene (reference sequence). CDR3 coding DNA: TGTGCCAGCAGTTACTCCAGGTTTGACTATGGCTACACCTTC. It is translated as CASSYSRFDYGYTF.

DNA of the CDR3: TGTGCCAGCAGCCCTCGGGCGGATACGCAGTATTTT. Translated, it gives CASSPRADTQYF. V gene TRBV4-2 combines with J gene TRBJ2-3; D ambiguous. V was shortened by 4 bases and J by 6 bases, with 8 bases between the two germline ends. The V gene's germline CDR1 is LGHNA and CDR2 YNFKEQ. The CDR3 is 12 amino acids.

The rearrangement links TRBV19 to TRBJ1-5; no reliable D call. CDR1 and CDR2 from the germline V gene are LNHDA and SQIVND (reference sequence). V was clipped by 1 base and J by 6 bases, with 7 bases between them. The CDR3 is made up of 13 amino acids. The CDR3 sequence is CASSIGVGQPQHF. The CDR3 DNA follows: TGTGCCAGTAGTATAGGCGTGGGTCAGCCCCAGCATTTT.

This sequence joins TRBV7-9 and TRBJ2-1, with no clear D. Between the trimmed V and J ends, which lost 0 bases and 8 bases, there was a span of 5 bases. CDR3 length: 12 residues. Germline-derived CDR1 and CDR2 are SEHNR and FQNEAQ (reference sequence). CDR3 nucleotides: TGTGCCAGCAGCTTAGCGCTCGATGAGCAGTTCTTC. Its translation: CASSLALDEQFF.

For this clone: The same CDR3 arises from other DNA sequences in this sample as well. This chain connects TRBV11-2 to TRBJ2-7; tentatively, D is TRBD1 (5 bases). This CDR3 spans 13 amino acids. V lost 4 bases, J lost 2 bases, and 9 bases lay in between. Germline CDR1 reads SGHAT; CDR2 reads FQNNGV. The CDR3 spells CASSSTATYEQYF. The DNA of the CDR3 is TGTGCCAGCAGCTCGACAGCAACCTACGAGCAGTACTTC.

The chain joins TRBV18 to TRBJ2-5; 8 bases map to TRBD1. The germline V gene has CDR1 KGHSH and CDR2 LQKENI. The CDR3 sequence is 17 residues long. Unmatched junction bases numbered 15, after V lost 5 bases and J lost 4 bases. The CDR3 sequence is CASSSGTGATLIETQYF. DNA for the CDR3: TGTGCCAGCTCATCAGGGACAGGTGCGACTCTCATAGAGACCCAGTACTTC.

This chain connects TRBV27 to TRBJ1-5; tentatively, D is TRBD1 (5 bases). The CDR3 spans 12 residues. Per the germline V gene, CDR1 is MNHEY and CDR2 is SMNVEV (reference sequence). Trimming pared 7 bases from V and 4 bases from J, leaving 8 bases between. The CDR3 DNA reads TGTGCCAGCAACAGGCCGAATCAGCCCCAGCATTTT. Translated: CASNRPNQPQHF.

The J gene is TRBJ2-4, the V gene TRBV27; D perhaps matches TRBD2 (6 bases). V lost 4 bases, J lost 1 base, and 11 bases lay in between. Germline assignment: CDR1 MNHEY and CDR2 SMNVEV (reference sequence). The CDR3 loop spans 15 amino acids. The CDR3 here is CASSYVGGAKNIQYF. CDR3 in DNA: TGTGCCAGCAGTTACGTCGGGGGTGCCAAAAACATTCAGTACTTC.

Of note for this clone: This specimen includes other DNA sequences encoding the same CDR3. V is TRBV9 and J is TRBJ2-7; no definite D call. The CDR3 runs to 14 residues. V lost 0 bases, J lost 5 bases, and 12 bases lay in between. Germline V gives CDR1 SGDLS, CDR2 YYNGEE. As DNA, the CDR3 is TGTGCCAGCAGCGTAGATGGGGTGGGCGACGAGCAGTACTTC. It encodes CASSVDGVGDEQYF. Drawing the rest from reference TRBV9 and TRBJ2-7, the complete variable domain is DSGVTQTPKHLITATGQRVTLRCSPRSGDLSVYWYQQSLDQGLQFLIQYYNGEERAKGNILERFSAQQFPDLHSELNLSSLELGDSALYFCASSVDGVGDEQYFGPGTRLTVT.

On this clone itself: One junction end disagrees with the germline gene, perhaps due to a read error. The chain carries TRBV7-7 and TRBJ2-7; no clear D. The germline gives CDR1 SSHAT, CDR2 FNYEAQ (reference sequence). This CDR3 contains 11 residues. The CDR3 here is CASSLVCEQYF. The CDR3 nucleotides read TGTGCTAGCAGCTTAGTGTGCGAGCAGTACTTC.